Below, 11 T cell receptor beta chains from the same sample are listed, as sequenced in a study of shared clonotypes between healthy human individuals. TCRdb's copy holds only in-frame clones and misses some; the assay was immunoSEQ multiplex PCR. The repertoire holds roughly 2.1 million clones, with under 95% as singletons. Positive CCR7 selection of CD45RO-negative cells yielded the naive CD8 cells, and terminally differentiated effector memory CD45RA+ cells were excluded. The sequenced sample consisted of naive CD8+ T cells from PBMCs. Receptors were obtained from a man aged 18 to 30 in good health. Some clones in this sample may be carry-over from other donors' samples.

The V and J genes are TRBV19 and TRBJ2-1, with TRBD2 matching over 8 bases. The junction had 1 base not matched to a gene; V was cut back by 0 bases and J by 0 bases. The CDR3 has 16 amino acids. CDR1 and CDR2 from the germline V gene are LNHDA and SQIVND (reference sequence). The CDR3 loop reads CASSIEREASYNEQFF. The CDR3 DNA is TGTGCCAGTAGTATAGAGCGGGAGGCCTCCTACAATGAGCAGTTCTTC. The complete variable domain, with remaining parts taken from reference TRBV19 and TRBJ2-1, reads DGGITQSPKYLFRKEGQNVTLSCEQNLNHDAMYWYRQDPGQGLRLIYYSQIVNDFQKGDIAEGYSVSREKKESFPLTVTSAQKNPTAFYLCASSIEREASYNEQFFGPGTRLTVL.

The rearrangement links TRBV7-9 to TRBJ2-1, with a possible D match to TRBD2 (6 bases). V gave up 2 bases and J gave up 6 bases, with 11 bases separating them. Germline V gives CDR1 SEHNR, CDR2 FQNEAQ (reference sequence). CDR3 length: 14 residues. This CDR3 is CASSLPLAINEQFF. The CDR3 DNA follows: TGTGCCAGCAGCTTACCCCTAGCGATCAATGAGCAGTTCTTC.

V is TRBV5-6 and J is TRBJ2-1, with TRBD2 identical over 8 bases. Losses at the gene ends were 4 bases for V and 9 bases for J; bases not matched to a gene: 6. Germline V gene sequence: CDR1 SGHDT, CDR2 YYEEEE. This CDR3 spans 13 amino acids. The CDR3 DNA reads TGTGCCAGCAGCCGGGGGGGTGGCACTGAGCAGTTCTTC. Translated: CASSRGGGTEQFF.

V and J are TRBV27 and TRBJ2-7; TRBD2 might be the D (5 bases). The CDR3 has 13 amino acids. V lost 3 bases and J 9 bases, leaving 15 bases between the germline ends. Germline CDR1 and CDR2: MNHEY and SMNVEV (reference sequence). CDR3 DNA sequence: TGTGCCAGCAGTTTGGACGGTAGGGCGGGGCAGTACTTC. This sequence encodes CASSLDGRAGQYF.

The genes are TRBV10-2 and TRBJ2-7, with 12 positions matching TRBD1. The CDR3 is made up of 15 amino acids. V gave up 6 bases and J gave up 7 bases; unmatched junction bases: 10. The germline V gene has CDR1 WSHSY and CDR2 SAAADI. The CDR3 sequence is CASRLPGQGAWEQYF. The CDR3 DNA sequence: TGCGCCAGCAGACTCCCGGGACAGGGGGCTTGGGAGCAGTACTTC.

The chain employs TRBV10-3 and TRBJ2-1, with 9 bases identical to TRBD2. The CDR3 covers 14 residues. The germline V gene encodes CDR1 ENHRY and CDR2 SYGVKD. V was pared by 8 bases and J by 5 bases, with 7 bases of the junction left unmatched. The CDR3 region has the DNA TGTGCCATCGGGGCTAGCGGGACTAACAATGAGCAGTTCTTC. Protein: CAIGASGTNNEQFF.

The chain uses TRBV7-8 and TRBJ2-2; 7 bases agree with TRBD1. V was clipped by 7 bases and J by 6 bases; unmatched bases: 11. The CDR3 is 15 residues long. Germline V gives CDR1 SGHVS, CDR2 FQNEAQ. CDR3 region: CASTLRDRAPGELFF. For the CDR3, the DNA is TGTGCCAGCACCCTCCGTGACAGGGCCCCCGGGGAGCTGTTTTTT.

This clone was seen a few times. This sequence joins TRBV12-5 and TRBJ1-5; TRBD1 agrees at 7 bases. Germline loops: CDR1 LGHNT, CDR2 FRNRAP. Losses at the gene ends were 0 bases for V and 3 bases for J; bases not matched to a gene: 8. The CDR3 is 17 amino acids. Here the CDR3 reads CASGLVLQGQFNQPQHF. CDR3 bases: TGTGCTAGTGGTTTGGTACTCCAGGGACAGTTCAATCAGCCCCAGCATTTT.

This clone was detected once. The J gene is TRBJ1-1, the V gene TRBV19; the D gene is possibly TRBD1 (6 bases). Germline loops: CDR1 LNHDA, CDR2 SQIVND (reference sequence). The CDR3 extends over 15 amino acids. V was cut by 7 bases and J by 3 bases, with 18 bases left in between. CDR3 protein: CASIGTLDYYTEAFF. In DNA, the CDR3 is TGTGCCAGTATCGGGACACTAGACTACTACACTGAAGCTTTCTTT.

A single count supports this clone. V gene TRBV5-1 combines with J gene TRBJ1-4; D call uncertain. V was shortened by 1 base and J by 8 bases, with 15 bases between the two germline ends. The CDR3 contains 15 residues. Germline V CDR1 and CDR2: SGHRS, YFSETQ. The CDR3 DNA sequence: TGCGCCAGCAGCTTGTTGGGTGACTGGATCGAAAAACTGTTTTTT. This sequence encodes CASSLLGDWIEKLFF.

The chain recombines TRBV7-9 with TRBJ1-4; D may be TRBD1 (5 bases). Trimming left V 5 bases short and J 3 bases short, with 10 bases between. This CDR3 contains 14 residues. Germline V gives CDR1 SEHNR, CDR2 FQNEAQ (reference sequence). The DNA for the CDR3 is TGTGCCAGCAGCAGGAGGGACGCTAATGAAAAACTGTTTTTT. Translating it yields CASSRRDANEKLFF.